This T cell receptor (beta chain) derives from a study of cytomegalovirus exposure and HLA in healthy donors. At the level of the study: The Caucasian-associated ancestry cluster contained more than 75% of the 300 to 400 genotyped donors. Regarding the study as a whole: The study designated about 180 TCR beta chains cytomegalovirus-associated. At a 0.05 false discovery rate, a later analysis found around 15,000 TCR beta sequences to be associated with HLA alleles. Presence/absence analyses treated sequencing depth as roughly uniform across donors.

The PCR employed 60 Vbeta primers together with 13 Jbeta primers. Produced via immunoSEQ multiplex PCR; TCRdb's table is partial and in-frame only. The profile covers over 130,000 clones, with about 80% appearing a single time and over 1.5% taken by the ten largest. The CDR3 runs to 15 residues. Germline CDR1 KGHSH, CDR2 LQKENI. Trimming at V came to 0 bases and at J to 9 bases, leaving 9 bases not matched to a gene. This clone was seen just once. Its specificity is not known. What was sequenced was PBMCs. This chain uses TRBV18 with TRBJ2-5, with 8 bases that match TRBD1. The receptor's source is a man aged 40-49 years in good health and CMV-seronegative. The CDR3 DNA reads TGTGCCAGCTCACCACCGGGGGACAGGAGGCCTCCCCAGTACTTC. This codes for CASSPPGDRRPPQYF.